This TCR beta chain emerged from a study of blood T cell repertoires in COVID-19. Authors' analysis steps: Nucleated cell number was recorded as an estimate derived from reference gene primer amplification. TCRdb's table, derived via immunoSEQ multiplex PCR, lists solely in-frame clones and lacks some. The DNA gave D and trimming, while V, J and clone size come from that table. This table holds about 84,000 clones, approximately 86% found once. In germline, CDR1 is MGHDK, CDR2 SYGVNS. The CDR3 extends over 15 amino acids. V gave up 6 bases and J gave up 2 bases, with 17 bases separating them. The source of this sequence is an older man with active or convalescent COVID-19. The specimen sequenced was peripheral blood. The chain carries TRBV25-1 and TRBJ2-7; tentatively, D is TRBD2 (6 bases). CDR3: CASSEGAGSTYEQYF. The CDR3 DNA is TGTGCCAGCAGCGAGGGCGCGGGATCCACCTACGAGCAGTACTTC.